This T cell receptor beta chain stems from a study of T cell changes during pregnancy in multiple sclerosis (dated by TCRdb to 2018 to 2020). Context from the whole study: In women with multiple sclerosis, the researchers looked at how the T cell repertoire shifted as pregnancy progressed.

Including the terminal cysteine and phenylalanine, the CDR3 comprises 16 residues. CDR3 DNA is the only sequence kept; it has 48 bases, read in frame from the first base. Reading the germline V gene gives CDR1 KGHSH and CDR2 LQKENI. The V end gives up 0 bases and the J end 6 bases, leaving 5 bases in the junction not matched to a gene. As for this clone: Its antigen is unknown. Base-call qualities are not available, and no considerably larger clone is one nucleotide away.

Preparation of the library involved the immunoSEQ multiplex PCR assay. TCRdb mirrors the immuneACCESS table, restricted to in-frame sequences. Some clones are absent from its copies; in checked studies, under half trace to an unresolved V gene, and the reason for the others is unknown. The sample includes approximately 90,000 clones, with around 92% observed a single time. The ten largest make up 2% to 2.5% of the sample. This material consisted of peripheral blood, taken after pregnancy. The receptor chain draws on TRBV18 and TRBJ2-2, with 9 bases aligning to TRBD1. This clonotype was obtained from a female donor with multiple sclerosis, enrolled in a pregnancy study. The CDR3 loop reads CASSPPGTGSAGELFF. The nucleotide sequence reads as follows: TGTGCCAGCTCACCACCCGGGACAGGGAGTGCCGGGGAGCTGTTTTTT. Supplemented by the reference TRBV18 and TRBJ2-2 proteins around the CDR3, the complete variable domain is NAGVMQNPRHLVRRRGQEARLRCSPMKGHSHVYWYRQLPEEGLKFMVYLQKENIIDESGMPKERFSAEFPKEGPSILRIQQVVRGDSAAYFCASSPPGTGSAGELFFGEGSRLTVL.